The 27 T cell receptor beta chains below were found in one sample sequenced in a study of shared clonotypes between healthy human individuals. Clones were sequenced by immunoSEQ multiplex PCR, and TCRdb holds only the in-frame ones, with some missing. The sample records 150,000 to 200,000 clones, 85% to 95% being singletons. Sample: naive CD4+ T cells sorted from blood. Described subset: CD45RA+ positively selected. These receptors all stem from a woman aged 25 to 39 in good health.

The chain combines TRBV29-1 with TRBJ1-5; the D gene is possibly TRBD1 (6 bases). CDR1 is SQVTM and CDR2 is ANQGSEA in the germline V gene. The CDR3 is made up of 12 amino acids. The V gene lost 6 bases and the J gene lost 5 bases, with 11 bases spanning the gap. In nucleotides, the CDR3 is TGCAGCGTCCAGGAGGGGGATCAGCCCCAGCATTTT. Translated, it gives CSVQEGDQPQHF.

The chain links TRBV7-3 to TRBJ2-1; 11 bases line up with TRBD2. Germline V gene lookup returns CDR1 SGHTA and CDR2 FQGTGA. V lost 5 bases and J lost 4; bases outside the gene matches: 4. This CDR3 spans 15 amino acids. The CDR3 bases are TGTGCCAGCAGCCCATCTAGCGGGAGGTACAATGAGCAGTTCTTC. This encodes CASSPSSGRYNEQFF. Full variable domain (missing parts from reference TRBV7-3 and TRBJ2-1): GAGVSQTPSNKVTEKGKYVELRCDPISGHTALYWYRQSLGQGPEFLIYFQGTGAADDSGLPNDRFFAVRPEGSVSTLKIQRTERGDSAVYLCASSPSSGRYNEQFFGPGTRLTVL.

V usage is TRBV7-3 and J usage is TRBJ1-1, with a tentative D call TRBD1 (6 bases). The CDR3 is 15 amino acids. The V gene's germline CDR1 is SGHTA and CDR2 FQGTGA. Trimming took 6 bases from V and 3 from J, leaving 17 bases between them. CDR3 protein: CASRPTGASDTEAFF. For the CDR3, the DNA is TGTGCCAGCAGGCCAACGGGGGCTAGCGACACTGAAGCTTTCTTT. Combining the CDR3 with reference TRBV7-3 and TRBJ1-1 gives the whole variable domain GAGVSQTPSNKVTEKGKYVELRCDPISGHTALYWYRQSLGQGPEFLIYFQGTGAADDSGLPNDRFFAVRPEGSVSTLKIQRTERGDSAVYLCASRPTGASDTEAFFGQGTRLTVV.

The J gene is TRBJ2-2, the V gene TRBV9, with 12 bases fitting TRBD2. Looked up from germline, CDR1 is SGDLS and CDR2 is YYNGEE. CDR3 length: 16 amino acids. V trimming: 4 bases; J trimming: 7 bases; junction bases outside the gene matches: 8. In nucleotides, the CDR3 is TGTGCCAGCAGCCCCATGGCTAGCGGGAGGGTCGGGGAGCTGTTTTTT. Encoded protein: CASSPMASGRVGELFF.

The rearrangement joins TRBV9 to TRBJ2-5, with D possibly matching TRBD2 (5 bases). The DNA matches TRBJ2-7 better at its end, which makes the J call doubtful. Germline-derived CDR1 and CDR2 are SGDLS and YYNGEE. The CDR3 is 13 residues long. In DNA form, the CDR3 reads TGTGCCAGCAGCGTAGGGGAGTTTCTCGAGCAGTACTTC. It translates to CASSVGEFLEQYF.

V gene TRBV30 combines with J gene TRBJ1-3, with D hard to call. Germline CDR1 reads GTSNPN; CDR2 reads SVGIG (reference sequence). Trimming took 8 bases from V and 0 from J, leaving 14 bases between them. CDR3 length: 14 amino acids. In nucleotides, the CDR3 is TGTGCCGAGGCCAGGCCTTCCTCTGGAAACACCATATATTTT. Translating it yields CAEARPSSGNTIYF.

J is TRBJ2-7 and V is TRBV6-9, with D hard to call. V was trimmed by 5 bases and J by 2 bases, leaving 4 bases between them. Germline loops: CDR1 MNHGY, CDR2 SVAAGI. This CDR3 comprises 11 residues. The CDR3 loop reads CASSAAYEQYF. The CDR3 coding sequence is TGTGCCAGCAGTGCAGCCTACGAGCAGTACTTC.

This chain joins TRBV28 and TRBJ2-7; D may be TRBD2 (6 bases). This CDR3 has 14 amino acids. Per the germline V gene, CDR1 is MDHEN and CDR2 is SYDVKM. Trimming took off 2 bases at V and 1 base at J, with 9 bases between the two ends. CDR3 sequence: CASSLTGASYEQYF. CDR3 coding DNA: TGTGCCAGCAGTTTAACGGGAGCGTCCTACGAGCAGTACTTC.

The chain uses TRBV5-6 and TRBJ2-7; TRBD2 matches 7 bases. CDR1 and CDR2 from the germline V gene are SGHDT and YYEEEE. J lost 0 bases, V lost 4 bases, and 10 bases had no gene match. The CDR3 is made up of 16 amino acids. CDR3 residues: CASSPLPGGPSYEQYF. DNA for the CDR3: TGTGCCAGCAGCCCCCTTCCGGGGGGACCCTCCTACGAGCAGTACTTC.

V and J are TRBV2 and TRBJ2-7; 8 bases fit TRBD1. CDR1 is SNHLY and CDR2 is FYNNEI in the germline V gene. The CDR3 covers 12 residues. V shed 7 bases, J shed 4 bases, and the junction held 3 bases outside the gene matches. This CDR3 is CASTTGGYEQYF. DNA for the CDR3: TGTGCCAGCACCACAGGGGGGTACGAGCAGTACTTC.

The chain is built from TRBV18 and TRBJ2-2; D not resolved. V dropped 8 bases and J dropped 8 bases, with 12 bases sitting between them. This CDR3 spans 12 amino acids. Germline CDR1 is KGHSH and CDR2 is LQKENI. The DNA for the CDR3 is TGTGCCAGCCACACGATGGGAGGGGAGCTGTTTTTT. Translating gives CASHTMGGELFF.

The V call is TRBV5-1, the J call TRBJ2-7, with D maybe TRBD1 (6 bases). This CDR3 spans 15 amino acids. V lost 4 bases, J lost 0 bases, and 14 bases lay in between. Germline V gives CDR1 SGHRS, CDR2 YFSETQ. The CDR3 is CASSTSRGASYEQYF. The CDR3 bases are TGCGCCAGCAGCACCTCCAGGGGTGCCTCCTACGAGCAGTACTTC.

The J gene is TRBJ2-1, the V gene TRBV5-1; 12 bases line up with TRBD1. Germline CDR1 reads SGHRS; CDR2 reads YFSETQ. With 0 bases clipped from V and 2 bases from J, the junction kept 9 bases outside the gene matches. This CDR3 comprises 19 residues. The CDR3 sequence is CASSLVGTGGLPPYNEQFF. In nucleotides, the CDR3 is TGCGCCAGCAGCTTGGTCGGGACAGGGGGCCTCCCGCCCTACAATGAGCAGTTCTTC.

The V call is TRBV27, the J call TRBJ2-6; D unresolved. The CDR3 loop spans 18 amino acids. The V end lost 4 bases, the J end lost 2 bases, and 18 bases lay between the germline ends. Germline V gene lookup returns CDR1 MNHEY and CDR2 SMNVEV (reference sequence). The CDR3 is CASSSGLVGIPGANVLTF. CDR3 DNA: TGTGCCAGCAGTTCTGGCCTGGTGGGGATCCCTGGGGCCAACGTCCTGACTTTC.

This chain's CDR3 is CASSLQGNPYEQYF. CDR3 coding DNA: TGCGCCAGCAGCTTACAGGGCAACCCCTACGAGCAGTACTTC. The chain recombines TRBV5-1 with TRBJ2-5; tentative D call: TRBD1 (6 bases). The J call is in doubt because the DNA end fits TRBJ2-7 better. Germline CDR1 and CDR2: SGHRS and YFSETQ. The CDR3 spans 14 residues.

The chain combines TRBV28 with TRBJ2-2, with D possibly being TRBD1 (7 bases). Trimming stripped 3 bases from V and 5 bases from J, with 10 bases between. CDR1 is MDHEN and CDR2 is SYDVKM in the germline V gene. The CDR3 runs to 14 residues. In DNA form, the CDR3 reads TGTGCCAGCAGTTTTCAGGGGGGAACCGGGGAGCTGTTTTTT. Translation gives CASSFQGGTGELFF.

V gene TRBV2 combines with J gene TRBJ2-5; D not resolved. This CDR3 has 11 amino acids. V lost 3 bases, J lost 5 bases, and 4 bases lay in between. Germline assignment: CDR1 SNHLY and CDR2 FYNNEI. The CDR3 nucleotides are TGTGCCAGCAGTGAGCATGAGACCCAGTACTTC. Residues: CASSEHETQYF.

Here the CDR3 DNA reads TGTGCCAGCAGTTTACTTGCCGGTGGCTACACCTTC. As protein: CASSLLAGGYTF. The gene calls are TRBV28 and TRBJ1-2; D call uncertain. Germline lookup yields CDR1 MDHEN and CDR2 SYDVKM. This CDR3 has 12 amino acids. V lost 2 bases, J lost 7 bases, and 8 bases lay in between.

This sequence joins TRBV18 and TRBJ2-1; TRBD1 might be the D (6 bases). Germline-derived CDR1 and CDR2 are KGHSH and LQKENI. V shed 3 bases and J shed 10 bases, with 13 bases lying between them. The CDR3 has 13 amino acids. The CDR3 loop reads CASSPNGQSEQFF. The CDR3 nucleotides read TGTGCCAGCTCACCGAACGGACAGAGCGAGCAGTTCTTC. Complete variable domain (other parts from reference TRBV18 and TRBJ2-1): NAGVMQNPRHLVRRRGQEARLRCSPMKGHSHVYWYRQLPEEGLKFMVYLQKENIIDESGMPKERFSAEFPKEGPSILRIQQVVRGDSAAYFCASSPNGQSEQFFGPGTRLTVL.

This clone was counted only a few times. The chain uses TRBV19 and TRBJ2-2; 11 bases are a match to TRBD1. V lost 6 bases and J lost 6; bases outside the gene matches: 3. CDR1 is LNHDA and CDR2 is SQIVND in the germline V gene (reference sequence). CDR3 size: 14 residues. CDR3 in amino acids: CASRGQGAAGELFF. The CDR3 bases are TGTGCCAGTAGAGGACAGGGGGCGGCCGGGGAGCTGTTTTTT.

V and J are TRBV29-1 and TRBJ2-1; D is possibly TRBD1 (6 bases). The CDR3 runs to 13 residues. V was pared by 3 bases and J by 9 bases, with 15 bases between. Germline V gene sequence: CDR1 SQVTM, CDR2 ANQGSEA. CDR3 region: CSVEINRVGEQFF. CDR3 coding DNA: TGCAGCGTTGAGATAAACAGGGTTGGTGAGCAGTTCTTC.

The chain recombines TRBV6-6 with TRBJ1-3, with a tentative D call TRBD1 (6 bases). This CDR3 contains 16 residues. The ends were cut back, 7 bases at V and 0 bases at J, with 16 bases in the middle. Looked up from germline, CDR1 is MNHNY and CDR2 is SVGAGI (reference sequence). The CDR3 nucleotides read TGTGCCAGCAAAGGGGGGAACCTACTCTCTGGAAACACCATATATTTT. It translates to CASKGGNLLSGNTIYF.

The chain employs TRBV10-2 and TRBJ2-7; 12 bases match TRBD2. The CDR3 spans 18 residues. V dropped 3 bases and J dropped 1; count of bases not matched to a gene: 10. CDR1 is WSHSY, CDR2 SAAADI, per germline. CDR3 sequence (DNA): TGCGCCAGCAGTGAAAGGCTAGCGGGAGGGCCGAGGTCCTACGAGCAGTACTTC. This translates into CASSERLAGGPRSYEQYF.

The CDR3 DNA is TGTGCCAGCAGCTCGGTGACAGGGAGCAATCAGCCCCAGCATTTT. Its translation: CASSSVTGSNQPQHF. The chain links TRBV7-9 to TRBJ1-5, with 7 bases identical to TRBD1. This CDR3 is built from 15 residues. Germline trimming cut 4 bases from V and 1 base from J; bases unmatched to any gene: 4. CDR1 and CDR2 (germline): SEHNR, FQNEAQ (reference sequence).

The chain carries TRBV2 and TRBJ1-6; 9 bases match TRBD1. This CDR3 comprises 16 residues. The V and J ends lost 6 bases and 1 base, in that order; junction bases with no gene match: 4. The V gene's germline CDR1 is SNHLY and CDR2 FYNNEI. The chain's CDR3 is CASSAGQGSYNSPLHF. The CDR3 nucleotides read TGTGCCAGCAGCGCGGGACAGGGTTCCTATAATTCACCCCTCCACTTT.

The chain recombines TRBV5-1 with TRBJ1-5; D possibly corresponds to TRBD1 (6 bases). V was cut by 0 bases and J by 9 bases, with 13 bases left in between. The germline gives CDR1 SGHRS, CDR2 YFSETQ. The CDR3 consists of 14 residues. The CDR3 bases are TGCGCCAGCAGCTTGGAGGCAGGGGATCGGCCCCAGCATTTT. As protein: CASSLEAGDRPQHF.

A few counts support this clone. The chain employs TRBV28 and TRBJ2-7; D gene unclear. V was trimmed by 8 bases and J by 6 bases, leaving 14 bases between them. This CDR3 is 12 amino acids long. The germline V gene has CDR1 MDHEN and CDR2 SYDVKM. The CDR3 bases are TGTGCCAGCCAAACAACTGGTTCCGAGCAGTACTTC. Translating gives CASQTTGSEQYF.